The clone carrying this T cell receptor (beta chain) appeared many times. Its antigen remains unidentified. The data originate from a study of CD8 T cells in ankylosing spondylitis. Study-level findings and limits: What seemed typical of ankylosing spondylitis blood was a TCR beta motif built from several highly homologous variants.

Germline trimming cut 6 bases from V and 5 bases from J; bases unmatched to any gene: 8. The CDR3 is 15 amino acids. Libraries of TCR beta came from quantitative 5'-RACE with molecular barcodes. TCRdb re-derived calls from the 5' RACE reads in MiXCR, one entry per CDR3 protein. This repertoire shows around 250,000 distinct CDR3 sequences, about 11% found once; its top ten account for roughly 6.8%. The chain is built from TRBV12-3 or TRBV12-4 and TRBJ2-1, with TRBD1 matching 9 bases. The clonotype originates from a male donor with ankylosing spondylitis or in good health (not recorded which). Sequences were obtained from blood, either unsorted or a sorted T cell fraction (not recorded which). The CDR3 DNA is TGTGCCAGCAGCTCCGGGACAGGGTATGACAATGAGCAGTTCTTC. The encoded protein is CASSSGTGYDNEQFF.